The text below deals with one T cell receptor beta chain. This sample was taken from a study of blood T cell repertoires in COVID-19. Per the original methods: Using reference gene primer amplification, nucleated cell counts were estimated. Clones were read by immunoSEQ multiplex PCR, and TCRdb kept only the in-frame ones, dropping some. The D gene and trimming were derived from the DNA, and the V and J assignments and clone size from that table. The data contain 250,000 to 350,000 clones, approximately 82% of them seen just once; the ten biggest clones take up approximately 1.2%. V shed 3 bases, J shed 2 bases, and the junction held 7 bases outside the gene matches. The CDR3 consists of 18 residues. Germline-derived CDR1 and CDR2 are KGHDR and SFDVKD.

Sequencing was done on a sample of peripheral blood. The clonotype was recovered from a woman between 45 and 60 years old with acute or convalescent COVID-19. The chain joins TRBV24-1 to TRBJ2-6; 9 bases are shared with TRBD1. CDR3 in amino acids: CATSDAGDREAGANVLTF. The CDR3 DNA reads as TGTGCCACCAGTGATGCCGGGGACAGGGAAGCTGGGGCCAACGTCCTGACTTTC.